The 27 T cell receptor beta chains below come from one sample, sequenced in a study of response to subunit inactivated influenza vaccine. MiXCR, applied by TCRdb to the RT-PCR reads, yields one record per CDR3 protein. The sample has around 530,000 distinct CDR3 sequences; more than 15% are singletons. The starting material was CD4+ T cells sorted from PBMCs, obtained less than 30 months after vaccination. Receptor source: a man aged 50-75 years who received an inactivated influenza vaccine.

At least ten counts were recorded for this clonotype. This chain connects TRBV20-1 to TRBJ2-3; D may be TRBD2 (6 bases). This CDR3 comprises 18 residues. V was pared by 2 bases and J by 6 bases, with 27 bases between. Germline values: CDR1 DFQATT, CDR2 SNEGSKA (reference sequence). The CDR3 loop is CSARPWGDAHLTRDTQYF. The DNA for the CDR3 is TGCAGTGCTAGACCGTGGGGGGACGCGCATCTAACCAGGGATACGCAGTATTTT.

The V call is TRBV28, the J call TRBJ2-7; D might be TRBD2 (5 bases). The CDR3 covers 14 residues. Germline V lookup: CDR1 MDHEN, CDR2 SYDVKM. V was cut by 6 bases and J by 3 bases, with 15 bases left in between. This CDR3 is CASSHGRGFYEQYF. Here the CDR3 DNA reads TGTGCCAGCAGCCACGGACGGGGATTCTACGAGCAGTACTTC.

The chain combines TRBV5-1 with TRBJ2-3, with D tentatively TRBD2 (5 bases). Trimming shortened V by 2 bases and J by 3 bases, and 10 bases separated the two germline ends. The germline CDR1 and CDR2 sequences are SGHRS and YFSETQ. The CDR3 spans 14 residues. CDR3 in DNA: TGCGCCAGCAGCTTTGGACTTAGGACAGATACGCAGTATTTT. It encodes CASSFGLRTDTQYF.

The chain has TRBV7-2 and TRBJ2-7; TRBD2 aligns across 8 bases. J gave up 4 bases and V 0 bases, and 5 bases lay outside the gene matches. Germline CDR1 is SGHTA and CDR2 is FQGNSA. This CDR3 has 15 amino acids. CDR3 coding DNA: TGTGCCAGCAGCTTAGCTAGCGGGGACGTTTACGAGCAGTACTTC. Protein product: CASSLASGDVYEQYF. The full variable domain, completed using reference TRBV7-2 and TRBJ2-7, is GAGVSQSPSNKVTEKGKDVELRCDPISGHTALYWYRQSLGQGLEFLIYFQGNSAPDKSGLPSDRFSAERTGGSVSTLTIQRTQQEDSAVYLCASSLASGDVYEQYFGPGTRLTVT.

The chain couples TRBV5-6 to TRBJ2-1, with D tentatively TRBD1 or TRBD2 (6 bases each). CDR3 length: 17 residues. CDR1 is SGHDT and CDR2 is YYEEEE in the germline V gene. Trimming removed 4 bases from V and 7 bases from J, with 24 bases in between. The CDR3 DNA sequence: TGTGCCAGCAGCAGGGGCCCACTAGCACGAGGGGGGAATGAGCAGTTCTTC. Translation gives CASSRGPLARGGNEQFF.

The chain couples TRBV6-2 or TRBV6-3 to TRBJ2-5, with 7 bases that match TRBD1. CDR3 length equals 14 residues. V was clipped by 5 bases and J by 2 bases; unmatched bases: 5. Germline V lookup: CDR1 MNHEY, CDR2 SVGEGT. The CDR3 protein is CASSKTGDQETQYF. As DNA, the CDR3 is TGTGCCAGCAGTAAAACAGGGGATCAAGAGACCCAGTACTTC.

This clonotype was observed a single time. The rearrangement uses TRBV4-3 and TRBJ2-7, with D uncertain. Trimming left V 0 bases short and J 2 bases short, with 8 bases between. Germline values: CDR1 LGHNA, CDR2 YSLEER. The CDR3 length is 14 residues. The CDR3: CASSQDLSAYEQYF. The CDR3 nucleotides are TGCGCCAGCAGCCAAGATTTGTCCGCCTACGAGCAGTACTTC.

The chain combines TRBV29-1 with TRBJ1-4, with D perhaps matching TRBD1 (5 bases). V lost 7 bases and J 3 bases, leaving 12 bases between the germline ends. Germline V gives CDR1 SQVTM, CDR2 ANQGSEA. This CDR3 has 13 amino acids. The CDR3 coding sequence is TGCAGCGCCGGGGGGGTAGCTAATGAAAAACTGTTTTTT. Protein: CSAGGVANEKLFF.

This rearrangement joins TRBV4-2 to TRBJ1-1, with unresolved D. Germline V CDR1 and CDR2: LGHNA, YNFKEQ. Trimming took off 1 base at V and 1 base at J, with 10 bases between the two ends. This CDR3 contains 15 residues. The CDR3 DNA follows: TGTGCCAGCAGCCAAGCAAACGATGGGAACACTGAAGCTTTCTTT. Its protein is CASSQANDGNTEAFF.

The CDR3 here is CASSPTGAPETQYF. DNA of the CDR3: TGTGCCAGCTCACCGACAGGGGCGCCGGAGACCCAGTACTTC. The chain has TRBV18 and TRBJ2-5, with 8 nucleotides matching TRBD1. Germline V gene sequence: CDR1 KGHSH, CDR2 LQKENI. V shed 3 bases, J shed 5 bases, and the junction held 5 bases outside the gene matches. The length of the CDR3 is 14 residues.

This clonotype showed up many times. The V and J genes are TRBV2 and TRBJ2-7; 14 bases are a match to TRBD2. The CDR3 sequence is 15 residues long. Germline V gene data show CDR1 as SNHLY and CDR2 as FYNNEI. V shed 6 bases, J shed 7 bases, and the junction held 8 bases outside the gene matches. As DNA, the CDR3 is TGTGCCAGCAGCGGACTAGCGGGGGGATCGGGGGAGCAGTACTTC. Its protein is CASSGLAGGSGEQYF. Full variable domain (missing parts from reference TRBV2 and TRBJ2-7): EPEVTQTPSHQVTQMGQEVILRCVPISNHLYFYWYRQILGQKVEFLVSFYNNEISEKSEIFDDQFSVERPDGSNFTLKIRSTKLEDSAMYFCASSGLAGGSGEQYFGPGTRLTVT.

The table lists this clonotype with a few counts. This chain joins TRBV6-1 and TRBJ1-3; D gene uncertain. The CDR3 contains 15 residues. In germline, CDR1 is MNHNS, CDR2 SASEGT. The V end was cut by 3 bases, the J end by 4 bases, with 13 bases between. CDR3 sequence reads: CASSESLGSGNTIYF. DNA of the CDR3: TGTGCCAGCAGTGAGTCTTTAGGCTCGGGAAACACCATATATTTT.

This clonotype occurred a few times. The J gene is TRBJ1-5, the V gene TRBV7-2, with TRBD1 as a possible D gene (5 bases). The CDR3 is 12 residues long. The germline V gene has CDR1 SGHTA and CDR2 FQGNSA. V was shortened by 5 bases and J by 9 bases, with 11 bases between the two germline ends. CDR3 nucleotides: TGTGCCAGCAGCCGCCGGGGGGGGCCCCAGCATTTT. It codes for CASSRRGGPQHF.

A few counts support this clonotype. The chain has TRBV6-2 or TRBV6-3 and TRBJ2-5, with D maybe TRBD1 (6 bases). From germline, CDR1 is MNHEY and CDR2 SVGEGT. V was clipped by 7 bases and J by 1 base, with 10 bases between them. The CDR3 is made up of 13 amino acids. The CDR3 reads CASTRGFQETQYF. The CDR3 DNA follows: TGTGCCAGCACCAGGGGATTCCAAGAGACCCAGTACTTC.

This clonotype appeared a few times. The chain couples TRBV5-6 to TRBJ2-3, with a possible D match to TRBD1 (5 bases). The CDR3 covers 15 residues. V dropped 2 bases and J dropped 2 bases, with 12 bases sitting between them. CDR1 is SGHDT and CDR2 is YYEEEE in the germline V gene. CDR3 in DNA: TGTGCCAGCAGCTTTCTAGGGGCGCTCACAGATACGCAGTATTTT. This gives the protein CASSFLGALTDTQYF.

V and J are TRBV4-1 and TRBJ2-5, with 8 bases that match TRBD1. V shed 4 bases and J 3 bases; nucleotides not matched to a gene: 10. Germline CDR1 and CDR2: MGHRA and YSYEKL. The CDR3 is 16 amino acids. The CDR3, as DNA: TGCGCCAGCAGCCGATTCCCCCGGACAGGGAAAGAGACCCAGTACTTC. Translation gives CASSRFPRTGKETQYF.

There are a few counts of this clonotype. V is TRBV12-3 or TRBV12-4 and J is TRBJ1-2; tentative D call: TRBD1 (6 bases). V was shortened by 7 bases and J by 6 bases, with 21 bases between the two germline ends. This CDR3 has 15 residues. The CDR3 here is CASTLRQDLIDGYTF. In nucleotides, the CDR3 is TGTGCCAGCACCCTTAGACAGGACCTTATCGATGGCTACACCTTC.

This clonotype was seen a handful of times. CDR3 sequence reads: CASSLASSGGETQYF. The CDR3 DNA is TGTGCCAGCAGTTTAGCCTCGTCAGGGGGGGAGACCCAGTACTTC. The chain joins TRBV12-3 or TRBV12-4 to TRBJ2-5; a possible D gene is TRBD1 (7 bases). V lost 0 bases and J 5 bases, leaving 13 bases between the germline ends. The length of the CDR3 is 15 residues.

The rearrangement joins TRBV9 to TRBJ1-1; possibly TRBD1 for D (6 bases). The V end was cut by 1 base, the J end by 0 bases, with 10 bases between. Germline V gene sequence: CDR1 SGDLS, CDR2 YYNGEE. CDR3 length equals 15 residues. The CDR3 DNA is TGTGCCAGCAGCGTAACCGGACAGATGAACACTGAAGCTTTCTTT. Translating gives CASSVTGQMNTEAFF.

V is TRBV3-1 and J is TRBJ2-5, with D possibly matching TRBD1 (6 bases). V was shortened by 3 bases and J by 5 bases, with 13 bases between the two germline ends. There are 14 residues in the CDR3. Per the germline V gene, CDR1 is LGHDT and CDR2 is YNNKEL (reference sequence). The chain's CDR3 is CASSHTDQGETQYF. In nucleotides, the CDR3 is TGTGCCAGCAGCCATACCGATCAGGGGGAGACCCAGTACTTC.

This clonotype was counted many times. The V gene is TRBV7-2, the J gene TRBJ1-5; 10 bases line up with TRBD1. The CDR3 runs to 17 residues. Germline-derived CDR1 and CDR2 are SGHTA and FQGNSA. V trimming: 5 bases; J trimming: 5 bases; junction bases outside the gene matches: 12. CDR3 in DNA: TGTGCCAGCAGCCGGACAGGGGGAGGCCGGATTGATCAGCCCCAGCATTTT. Its protein is CASSRTGGGRIDQPQHF.

This clonotype has just one count. This chain's CDR3 is CASSSPGVSGSTDTQYF. The CDR3 nucleotides are TGTGCCAGCAGCTCCCCCGGGGTTAGCGGTAGCACAGATACGCAGTATTTT. V is TRBV7-2 and J is TRBJ2-3; tentatively, D is TRBD2 (6 bases). CDR1 and CDR2 (germline): SGHTA, FQGNSA. Trimming removed 4 bases from V and 0 bases from J, with 17 bases in between. The CDR3 is made up of 17 amino acids.

This clonotype was seen many times. The V call is TRBV20-1, the J call TRBJ1-2; D is possibly TRBD1 (5 bases). Trimming took 6 bases from V and 4 from J, leaving 21 bases between them. In germline, CDR1 is DFQATT, CDR2 SNEGSKA (reference sequence). CDR3 length: 15 amino acids. DNA of the CDR3: TGCAGTGCCAGAACCAGTGGGGGGACTGGCTATGGCTACACCTTC. Protein: CSARTSGGTGYGYTF.

This clonotype was counted between two and nine times. The chain carries TRBV20-1 and TRBJ2-7; 8 nucleotides line up with TRBD2. Germline-derived CDR1 and CDR2 are DFQATT and SNEGSKA (reference sequence). V was clipped by 2 bases and J by 6 bases; unmatched bases: 12. The CDR3 is 15 amino acids. The CDR3 region is CSARPPTSAGGEQYF. The CDR3 DNA reads as TGCAGTGCTAGACCGCCGACTAGCGCAGGCGGCGAGCAGTACTTC.

This clonotype has only a few counts. This chain uses TRBV7-3 with TRBJ2-3; 7 positions match TRBD1. The V and J ends lost 3 bases and 4 bases, in that order; junction bases with no gene match: 4. This CDR3 has 14 amino acids. Germline CDR1 reads SGHTA; CDR2 reads FQGTGA. The CDR3 sequence: CASSFDRVADTQYF. The CDR3 DNA follows: TGTGCCAGCAGCTTTGACAGGGTTGCAGATACGCAGTATTTT.

This clonotype was detected only a few times. The chain joins TRBV12-3 or TRBV12-4 to TRBJ2-1, with no clear D. CDR3 length: 13 residues. V was clipped by 3 bases and J by 5 bases, with 8 bases between them. The CDR3 region has the DNA TGTGCCAGCAGTTTGGATTCCGACAATGAGCAGTTCTTC. Translated: CASSLDSDNEQFF.

This clonotype appeared a few times. The chain joins TRBV12-3 or TRBV12-4 to TRBJ1-3; D uncertain. The V end lost 10 bases, the J end lost 0 bases, and 7 bases lay between the germline ends. This CDR3 spans 12 amino acids. The CDR3 spells CATTGSGNTIYF. The DNA of the CDR3 is TGTGCCACCACGGGCTCTGGAAACACCATATATTTT.